The clone carrying this T cell receptor beta chain was seen ten or more times. The data belong to a study of Graves' ophthalmopathy and Graves' hyperthyroidism. For repertoire sequencing, the TCR beta CDR3 regions were amplified from RNA transcripts. First-round RT-PCR used HTBI primers; second-round multiplex PCR followed. One entry per CDR3 protein results from TCRdb running MiXCR on the multiplex PCR reads. The table includes approximately 330,000 distinct CDR3 sequences, 15% to 20% detected once. Trimming cost V 4 bases and J 4 bases, with 9 bases left between them. Germline V gives CDR1 KGHDR, CDR2 SFDVKD. The CDR3 has 13 amino acids. Ineligible for inclusion were patients with other autoimmune diseases, uncontrolled infections, pregnancy or lactation. Patients were diagnosed from clinical symptoms, serum thyroxine, TRAb, thyroid ultrasound and orbital computed tomography.

The chain combines TRBV24-1 with TRBJ2-5, with D possibly TRBD2 on 6 matching bases. This receptor was taken from an adult man with Graves' ophthalmopathy. Sequencing used peripheral blood. The CDR3, as DNA: TGTGCCACCAGTGACCAGACTAGAGAGACCCAGTACTTC. Protein product: CATSDQTRETQYF.